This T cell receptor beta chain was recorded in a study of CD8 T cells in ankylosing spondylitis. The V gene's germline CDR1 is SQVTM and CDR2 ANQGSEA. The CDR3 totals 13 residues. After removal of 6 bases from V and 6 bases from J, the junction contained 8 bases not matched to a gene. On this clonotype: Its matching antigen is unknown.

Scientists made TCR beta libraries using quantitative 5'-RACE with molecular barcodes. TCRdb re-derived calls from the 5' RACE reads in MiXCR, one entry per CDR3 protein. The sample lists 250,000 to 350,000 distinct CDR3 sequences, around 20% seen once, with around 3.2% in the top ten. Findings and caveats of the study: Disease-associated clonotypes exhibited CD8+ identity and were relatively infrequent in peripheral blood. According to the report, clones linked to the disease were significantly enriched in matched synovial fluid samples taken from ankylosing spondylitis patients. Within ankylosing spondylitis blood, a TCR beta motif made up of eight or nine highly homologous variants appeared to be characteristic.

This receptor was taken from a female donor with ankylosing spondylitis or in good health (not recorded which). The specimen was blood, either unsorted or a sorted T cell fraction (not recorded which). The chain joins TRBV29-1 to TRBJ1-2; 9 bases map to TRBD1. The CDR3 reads CSVFPGQGDGYTF. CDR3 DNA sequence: TGCAGCGTATTCCCGGGACAGGGTGATGGCTACACCTTC.